The entry below gives a single T cell receptor beta chain sequence along with its context. This record comes from a study of follicular helper T cells after annual influenza vaccination. The CDR3 runs 14 residues. V lost 0 bases to trimming and J lost 1 base, with 4 bases between them. Per germline, CDR1 SGHNT and CDR2 YYREEE (reference sequence). Sequencing of TCRB used Survey level resolution. Sequencing was performed with immunoSEQ multiplex PCR; in TCRdb, only in-frame clones are kept and a portion is missing. The sample consists of some 8,300 clones, 83% of them appearing once. The time point: 2013-2014 season, 7 days after vaccination.

The V and J genes are TRBV5-4 and TRBJ2-2; D is uncertain. This specimen consisted of CXCR5+ CD38- circulating T follicular helper cells from blood, obtained 7 days after influenza vaccination. This sample's subset: circulating Tfh, non-naive CD4+CXCR5+PD-1+ (ICOS+CD38+ or ICOS-CD38-). The sequence derives from an adult who received the influenza vaccine. The CDR3 loop is CASSLGGNTGELFF. CDR3 in DNA: TGTGCCAGCAGCTTGGGAGGGAACACCGGGGAGCTGTTTTTT.